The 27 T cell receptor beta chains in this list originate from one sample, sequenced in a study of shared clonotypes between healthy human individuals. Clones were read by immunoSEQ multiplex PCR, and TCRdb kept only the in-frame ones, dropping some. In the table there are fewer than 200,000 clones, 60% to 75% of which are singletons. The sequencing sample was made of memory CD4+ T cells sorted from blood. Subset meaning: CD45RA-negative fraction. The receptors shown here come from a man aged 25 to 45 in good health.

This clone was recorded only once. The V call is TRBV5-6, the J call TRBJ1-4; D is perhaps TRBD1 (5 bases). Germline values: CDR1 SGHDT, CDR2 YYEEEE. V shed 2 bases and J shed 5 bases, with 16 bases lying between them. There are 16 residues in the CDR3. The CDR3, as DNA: TGTGCCAGCAGCTTTGGAGGAGGGGCTATGAATGAAAAACTGTTTTTT. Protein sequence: CASSFGGGAMNEKLFF.

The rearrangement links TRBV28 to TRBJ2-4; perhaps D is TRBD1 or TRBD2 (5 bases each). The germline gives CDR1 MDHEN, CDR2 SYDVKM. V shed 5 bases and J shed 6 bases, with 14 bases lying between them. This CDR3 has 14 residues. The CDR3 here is CASSRGRMRNIQYF. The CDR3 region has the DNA TGTGCCAGCAGTCGGGGACGCATGAGAAACATTCAGTACTTC.

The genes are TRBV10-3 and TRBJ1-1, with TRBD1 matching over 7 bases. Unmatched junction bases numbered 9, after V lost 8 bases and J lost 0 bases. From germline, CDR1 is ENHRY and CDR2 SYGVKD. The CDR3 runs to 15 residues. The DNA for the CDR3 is TGTGCCATCGGTAGGGACAGCAACATGAACACTGAAGCTTTCTTT. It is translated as CAIGRDSNMNTEAFF.

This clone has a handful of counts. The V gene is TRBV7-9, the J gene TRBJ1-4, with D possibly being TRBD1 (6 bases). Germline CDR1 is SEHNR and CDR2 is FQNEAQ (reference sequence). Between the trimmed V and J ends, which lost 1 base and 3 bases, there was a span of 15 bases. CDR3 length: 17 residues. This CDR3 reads CASSLGQGRGANEKLFF. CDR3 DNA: TGTGCCAGCAGCTTAGGTCAGGGGCGAGGGGCTAATGAAAAACTGTTTTTT.

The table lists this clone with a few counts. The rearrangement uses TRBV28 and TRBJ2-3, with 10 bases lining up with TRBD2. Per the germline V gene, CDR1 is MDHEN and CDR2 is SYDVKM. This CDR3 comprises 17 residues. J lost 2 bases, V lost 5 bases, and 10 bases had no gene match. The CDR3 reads CASSTPYGLADTDTQYF. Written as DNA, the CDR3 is TGTGCCAGCAGTACCCCGTATGGACTAGCGGACACAGATACGCAGTATTTT.

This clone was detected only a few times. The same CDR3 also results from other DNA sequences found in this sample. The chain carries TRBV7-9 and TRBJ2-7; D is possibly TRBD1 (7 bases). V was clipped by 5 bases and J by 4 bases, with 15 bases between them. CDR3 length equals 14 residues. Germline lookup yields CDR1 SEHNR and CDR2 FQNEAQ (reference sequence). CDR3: CASSPGGTAYEQYF. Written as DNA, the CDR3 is TGTGCCAGCAGCCCAGGCGGGACAGCGTACGAGCAGTACTTC.

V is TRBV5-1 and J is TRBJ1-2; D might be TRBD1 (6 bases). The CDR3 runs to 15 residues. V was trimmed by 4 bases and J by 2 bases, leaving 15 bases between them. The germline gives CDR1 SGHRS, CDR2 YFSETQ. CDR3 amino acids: CASSPWTEINYGYTF. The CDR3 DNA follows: TGCGCCAGCAGCCCCTGGACAGAGATAAACTATGGCTACACCTTC. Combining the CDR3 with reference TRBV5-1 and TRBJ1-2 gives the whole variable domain KAGVTQTPRYLIKTRGQQVTLSCSPISGHRSVSWYQQTPGQGLQFLFEYFSETQRNKGNFPGRFSGRQFSNSRSEMNVSTLELGDSALYLCASSPWTEINYGYTFGSGTRLTVV.

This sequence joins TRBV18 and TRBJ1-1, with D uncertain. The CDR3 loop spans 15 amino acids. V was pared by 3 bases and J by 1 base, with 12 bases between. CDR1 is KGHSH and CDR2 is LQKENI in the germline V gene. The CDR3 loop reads CASSPRPVGNTEAFF. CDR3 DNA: TGTGCCAGCTCACCGCGGCCTGTGGGGAACACTGAAGCTTTCTTT.

The CDR3 here is CASRPGQGFIPGELFF. The CDR3 DNA sequence: TGTGCCAGCAGACCAGGACAGGGATTCATCCCCGGGGAGCTGTTTTTT. The V call is TRBV7-8, the J call TRBJ2-2; 8 positions agree with TRBD1. V shed 6 bases and J 6 bases; nucleotides not matched to a gene: 12. Germline V gene sequence: CDR1 SGHVS, CDR2 FQNEAQ. This CDR3 is built from 16 residues.

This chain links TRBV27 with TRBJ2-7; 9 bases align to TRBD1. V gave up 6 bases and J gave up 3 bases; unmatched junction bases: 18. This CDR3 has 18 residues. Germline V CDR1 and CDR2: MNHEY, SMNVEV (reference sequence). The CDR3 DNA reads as TGTGCCAGCAGCTGGGCCGGGACAGGGAACCTCCTTGTCTACGAGCAGTACTTC. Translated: CASSWAGTGNLLVYEQYF.

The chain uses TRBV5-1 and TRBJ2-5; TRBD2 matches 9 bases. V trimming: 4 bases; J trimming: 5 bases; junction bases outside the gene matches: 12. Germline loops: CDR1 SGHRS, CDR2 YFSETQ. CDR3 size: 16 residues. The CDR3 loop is CASSRTTSGAGETQYF. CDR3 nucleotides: TGCGCCAGCAGCCGGACGACTAGCGGAGCTGGCGAGACCCAGTACTTC.

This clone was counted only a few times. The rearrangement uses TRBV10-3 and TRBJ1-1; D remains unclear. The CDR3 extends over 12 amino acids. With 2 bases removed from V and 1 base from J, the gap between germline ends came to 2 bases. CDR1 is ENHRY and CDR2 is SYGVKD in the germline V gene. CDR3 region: CAISEKNTEAFF. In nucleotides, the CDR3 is TGTGCCATCAGTGAGAAGAACACTGAAGCTTTCTTT.

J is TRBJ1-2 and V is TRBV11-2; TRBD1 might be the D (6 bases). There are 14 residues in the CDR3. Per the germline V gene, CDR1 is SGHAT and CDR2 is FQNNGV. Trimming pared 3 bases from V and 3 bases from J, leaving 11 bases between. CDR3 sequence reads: CASSLGGADYGYTF. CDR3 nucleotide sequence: TGTGCCAGCAGCTTGGGGGGCGCCGACTATGGCTACACCTTC.

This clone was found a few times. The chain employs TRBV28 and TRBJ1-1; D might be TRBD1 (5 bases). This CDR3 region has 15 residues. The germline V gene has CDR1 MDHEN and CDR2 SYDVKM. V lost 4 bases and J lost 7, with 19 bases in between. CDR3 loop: CASSYPGRQRYEAFF. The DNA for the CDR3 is TGTGCCAGCAGTTATCCGGGACGTCAGCGCTATGAAGCTTTCTTT.

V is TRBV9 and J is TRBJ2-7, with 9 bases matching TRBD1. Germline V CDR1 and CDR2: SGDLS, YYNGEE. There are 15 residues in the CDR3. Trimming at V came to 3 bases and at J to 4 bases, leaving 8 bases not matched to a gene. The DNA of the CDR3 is TGTGCCAGCAGCGCAGGGACAGGGCGAGTTTACGAGCAGTACTTC. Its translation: CASSAGTGRVYEQYF.

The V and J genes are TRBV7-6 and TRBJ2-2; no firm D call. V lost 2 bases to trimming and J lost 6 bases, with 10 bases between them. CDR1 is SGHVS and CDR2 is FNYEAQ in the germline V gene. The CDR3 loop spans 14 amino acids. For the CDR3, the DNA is TGTGCCAGCAGCTTACCCGGCGGCCCCGGGGAGCTGTTTTTT. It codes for CASSLPGGPGELFF.

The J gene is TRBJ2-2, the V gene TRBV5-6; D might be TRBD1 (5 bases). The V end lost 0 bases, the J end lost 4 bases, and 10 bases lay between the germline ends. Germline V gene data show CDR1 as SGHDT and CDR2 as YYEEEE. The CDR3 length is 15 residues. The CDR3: CASSLVAGLTGELFF. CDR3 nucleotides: TGTGCCAGCAGCTTGGTGGCAGGGCTCACCGGGGAGCTGTTTTTT.

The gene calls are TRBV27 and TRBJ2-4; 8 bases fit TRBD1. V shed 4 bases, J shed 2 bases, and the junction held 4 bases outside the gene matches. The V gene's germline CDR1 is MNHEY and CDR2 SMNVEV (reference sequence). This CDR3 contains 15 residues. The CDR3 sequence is CASSSQGVSKNIQYF. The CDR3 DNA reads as TGTGCCAGCAGTTCACAGGGGGTGTCCAAAAACATTCAGTACTTC.

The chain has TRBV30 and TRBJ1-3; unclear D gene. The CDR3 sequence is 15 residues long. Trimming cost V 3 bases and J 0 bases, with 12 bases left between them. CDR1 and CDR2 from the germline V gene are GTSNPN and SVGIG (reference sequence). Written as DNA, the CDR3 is TGTGCCTGGAGGTTTGGGAGCGTCTCTGGAAACACCATATATTTT. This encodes CAWRFGSVSGNTIYF.

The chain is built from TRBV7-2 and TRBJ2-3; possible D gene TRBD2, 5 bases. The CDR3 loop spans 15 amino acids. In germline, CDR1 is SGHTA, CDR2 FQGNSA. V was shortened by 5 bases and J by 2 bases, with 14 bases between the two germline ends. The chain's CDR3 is CASSRTGLDTDTQYF. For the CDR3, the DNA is TGTGCCAGCAGCCGAACCGGACTGGACACAGATACGCAGTATTTT.

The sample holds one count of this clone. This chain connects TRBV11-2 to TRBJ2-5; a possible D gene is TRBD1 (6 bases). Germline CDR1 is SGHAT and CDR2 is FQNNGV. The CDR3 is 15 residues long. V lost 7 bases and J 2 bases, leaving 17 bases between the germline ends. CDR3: CASTLLGAAQETQYF. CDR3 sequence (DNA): TGTGCCAGCACCCTATTGGGGGCAGCACAAGAGACCCAGTACTTC.

CDR3 nucleotide sequence: TGCGCCAGCAGCCCGTACAGGGGGAGCTCCTACAATGAGCAGTTCTTC. Translated: CASSPYRGSSYNEQFF. The chain employs TRBV4-3 and TRBJ2-1; 8 bases match TRBD1. V gave up 4 bases and J gave up 0 bases; unmatched junction bases: 5. Germline values: CDR1 LGHNA, CDR2 YSLEER. CDR3 size: 16 residues.

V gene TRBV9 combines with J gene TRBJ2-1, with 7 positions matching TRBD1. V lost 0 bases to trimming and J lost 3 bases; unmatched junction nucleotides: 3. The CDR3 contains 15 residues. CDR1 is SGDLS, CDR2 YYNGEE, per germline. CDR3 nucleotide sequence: TGTGCCAGCAGCGTAGGGGGACAGAACTACAATGAGCAGTTCTTC. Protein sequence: CASSVGGQNYNEQFF.

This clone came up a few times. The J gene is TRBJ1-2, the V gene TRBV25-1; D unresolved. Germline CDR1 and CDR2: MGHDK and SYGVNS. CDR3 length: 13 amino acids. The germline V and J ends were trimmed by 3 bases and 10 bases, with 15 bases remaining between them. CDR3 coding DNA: TGTGCCAGCAGTGACGGTCACCTTGCTACCTACACCTTC. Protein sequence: CASSDGHLATYTF.

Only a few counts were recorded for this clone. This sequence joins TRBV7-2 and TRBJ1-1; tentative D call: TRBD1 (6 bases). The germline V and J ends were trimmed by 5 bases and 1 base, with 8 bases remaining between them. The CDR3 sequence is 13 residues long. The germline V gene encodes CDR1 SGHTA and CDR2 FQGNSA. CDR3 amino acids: CASSRQANTEAFF. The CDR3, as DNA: TGTGCCAGCAGCAGACAGGCGAACACTGAAGCTTTCTTT.

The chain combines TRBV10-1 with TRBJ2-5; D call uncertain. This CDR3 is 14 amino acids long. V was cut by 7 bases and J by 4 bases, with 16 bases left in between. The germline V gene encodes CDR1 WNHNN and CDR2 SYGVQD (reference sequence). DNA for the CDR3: TGCGCCAGCACCTCCTCAACACCGAGAGAGACCCAGTACTTC. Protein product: CASTSSTPRETQYF.

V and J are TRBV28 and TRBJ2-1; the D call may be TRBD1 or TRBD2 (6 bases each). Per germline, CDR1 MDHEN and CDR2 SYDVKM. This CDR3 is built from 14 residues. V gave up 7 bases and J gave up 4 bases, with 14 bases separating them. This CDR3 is CASINGGQYNEQFF. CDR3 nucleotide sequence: TGTGCCAGCATTAACGGGGGACAATACAATGAGCAGTTCTTC.